This T cell receptor (beta chain) was observed in a study of blood T cell repertoires in COVID-19. Across the study: COVID-19 samples from acute and convalescent phases originated in the United States, Italy and Spain. T cells, B-cell-depleted T cells, or PBMCs supplied cDNA or gDNA.

Source study methods: Amplification from reference gene primers served as the basis for estimated nucleated cell counts. Sequencing was performed with immunoSEQ multiplex PCR; in TCRdb, only in-frame clones are kept and a portion is missing. V, J and clone size were drawn from that table, and D and trimming were deduced from the DNA. Among more than 150,000 clones listed, roughly three quarters were seen once. Germline CDR1 and CDR2: MDHEN and SYDVKM. There are 15 residues in the CDR3. V lost 7 bases and J lost 4, with 20 bases in between. Exposed enrollees had met someone with a PCR-confirmed or clinician-diagnosed COVID-19 case at some point within the 2 weeks before study entry.

Sequenced material: PBMCs or T cells enriched from blood (not recorded which). The chain links TRBV28 to TRBJ2-7, with D perhaps TRBD1 (6 bases). The sequence came from a man between 60 and 75 years old who had been exposed to COVID-19. The CDR3 region has the DNA TGTGCCAGCACCGTAACAGGGTTTAGGGGGTACGAGCAGTACTTC. Amino acid sequence: CASTVTGFRGYEQYF.